This T cell receptor beta chain was captured by sequencing in a study of OX40 agonist ivuxolimab in advanced cancers. Looking at the study overall: The drug used for patients, ivuxolimab, was an agonistic anti-OX40 (CD134) antibody. The group had a mean age of approximately 60 years, ranged from roughly 20 to 79, and was around 86% male. Partial responses, seen in three patients, involved one hepatocellular carcinoma and two cutaneous melanomas. Having had anti-PD-1, anti-PD-L1 or anti-CTLA-4 therapy before was allowed, and roughly 39% had some.

Assay: immunoSEQ multiplex PCR; the TCRdb copy retains only in-frame clones and omits some. The sample carries just over 9,500 clones, roughly 64% recorded once. CDR1 is SQVTM, CDR2 ANQGSEA, per germline. The CDR3 is made up of 13 amino acids. Trimming shortened V by 2 bases and J by 7 bases, and 14 bases separated the two germline ends. This sequence was found in an adult with an advanced solid tumor such as melanoma, head and neck, liver or kidney cancer. The chain couples TRBV29-1 to TRBJ1-2, with D perhaps matching TRBD1 (6 bases). Sample: CD4+ or CD8+ T cells sorted from blood, taken in a trial of the OX40 agonist ivuxolimab. The CDR3 region is CSVEQGGGSGYTF. CDR3 nucleotide sequence: TGCAGCGTTGAACAAGGGGGGGGGTCTGGCTACACCTTC.